Given below is one T cell receptor beta chain in context. Antigen: not known. The data stem from a study of neurological immune-mediated disorders. Regarding the study as a whole: Across subjects, expanded clones had no CDR3 amino acid sequences in common, pointing to private repertoires in all groups.

CDR3 length: 15 amino acids. With 3 bases clipped from V and 6 bases from J, the junction kept 4 bases outside the gene matches. Germline V gene sequence: CDR1 SGDLS, CDR2 YYNGEE. 5'RACE with 10-nucleotide random UMIs produced the cDNA. Each sequencing run yielded over 170 million TCR-beta sequences from 15-18 subjects. A single record per CDR3 protein comes from TCRdb applying MiXCR to the 5' RACE reads. The sample has more than 50,000 distinct CDR3 sequences, around 24% seen once. Time point meaning: technical triplicate 2. The sequence derives from a man in his sixties with HTLV-1-associated myelopathy (HAM/TSP). J is TRBJ2-1 and V is TRBV9; 12 bases are a match to TRBD2. The material sequenced was PBMCs. CDR3 loop: CASSGGLAGFNEQFF. For the CDR3, the DNA is TGTGCCAGCAGCGGCGGACTAGCGGGATTCAATGAGCAGTTCTTC.